This T cell receptor beta chain was captured in a study of blood T cell repertoires in COVID-19. For the study at large: Sample material is recorded as cDNA or gDNA derived from T cells, B-cell-depleted T cells, or PBMCs.

V was pared by 0 bases and J by 3 bases, with 3 bases of the junction left unmatched. The CDR3 length is 15 residues. The germline V gene encodes CDR1 SGHKS and CDR2 YYEKEE (reference sequence). Living in under 30 US areas, the participants were between roughly 18 and 89 years of age. Participant reports of clinical history set cohort assignment. Original methodology: It was from reference gene primer amplification that nucleated cell counts were estimated. The assay was immunoSEQ multiplex PCR, and TCRdb's table has in-frame clones only and misses some. Clone size and the V and J calls come from that table; the DNA yielded D and trimming. Among roughly 250,000 clones, around nine tenths were seen once, and the ten largest hold 1.5% to 2%.

Sequencing was carried out using PBMCs or T cells enriched from blood (not recorded which). V and J are TRBV5-5 and TRBJ2-1, with TRBD1 identical over 7 bases. This sequence was found in a woman aged 45 to 65 who had recovered from COVID-19. The CDR3 nucleotides are TGTGCCAGCAGCTTGGACGGGGACAGCTACAATGAGCAGTTCTTC. It translates to CASSLDGDSYNEQFF.